Each of the 25 T cell receptor beta chains below was sequenced from the same sample in a study of shared clonotypes between healthy human individuals. Only CD45RO-negative cells positively selected for CCR7 counted as naive CD8 cells, so terminally differentiated effector memory CD45RA+ cells were excluded. The protocol was immunoSEQ multiplex PCR, while the TCRdb copy is restricted to in-frame clones and leaves out a portion. The sample contains some 2 million clones, about 95% of which appear only once. Source material: naive CD8+ T cells sorted from blood. These receptors were taken from a man aged 18 to 29 in good health.

The chain recombines TRBV28 with TRBJ2-5; the D call may be TRBD1 or TRBD2 (6 bases each). This CDR3 has 16 amino acids. Trimming removed 7 bases from V and 2 bases from J, with 20 bases in between. Germline V CDR1 and CDR2: MDHEN, SYDVKM. In DNA form, the CDR3 reads TGTGCCAGCAAATTCCGGGGGCCAGGGGAACAAGAGACCCAGTACTTC. Residues: CASKFRGPGEQETQYF.

This clone has just one count. V is TRBV2 and J is TRBJ2-5, with TRBD2 identical over 10 bases. Germline CDR1 reads SNHLY; CDR2 reads FYNNEI. V lost 5 bases and J lost 1; bases outside the gene matches: 4. The CDR3 is made up of 15 amino acids. Here the CDR3 reads CASSSLAGVQETQYF. CDR3 in DNA: TGTGCCAGCAGTTCGCTAGCGGGAGTCCAAGAGACCCAGTACTTC.

The chain links TRBV29-1 to TRBJ2-7; D is perhaps TRBD1 (5 bases). This CDR3 is built from 13 residues. The germline V gene encodes CDR1 SQVTM and CDR2 ANQGSEA. Trimming took 4 bases from V and 3 from J, leaving 13 bases between them. CDR3 region: CSVVLSGHYEQYF. The CDR3 DNA reads TGCAGCGTTGTGTTGTCAGGGCACTACGAGCAGTACTTC.

This chain connects TRBV7-6 to TRBJ2-7; TRBD2 matches at 8 bases. Germline V gives CDR1 SGHVS, CDR2 FNYEAQ. The ends lost 3 bases at V and 2 bases at J; junction bases unmatched: 3. The CDR3 sequence is 14 residues long. The CDR3 sequence: CASSFGGGPYEQYF. The CDR3 coding sequence is TGTGCCAGCAGCTTTGGCGGGGGGCCCTACGAGCAGTACTTC.

The J gene is TRBJ1-2, the V gene TRBV9; 12 bases align to TRBD1. The J segment lost 6 bases and the V segment lost 0 bases, leaving 3 bases of the junction unmatched. The length of the CDR3 is 15 residues. Germline CDR1 reads SGDLS; CDR2 reads YYNGEE. The CDR3 region has the DNA TGTGCCAGCAGCGTAGGAGGGACAGGGGGCGATGGCTACACCTTC. Encoded protein: CASSVGGTGGDGYTF. The full variable domain, completed using reference TRBV9 and TRBJ1-2, is DSGVTQTPKHLITATGQRVTLRCSPRSGDLSVYWYQQSLDQGLQFLIQYYNGEERAKGNILERFSAQQFPDLHSELNLSSLELGDSALYFCASSVGGTGGDGYTFGSGTRLTVV.

The chain carries TRBV6-1 and TRBJ2-3, with TRBD2 as a possible D gene (7 bases). Germline lookup yields CDR1 MNHNS and CDR2 SASEGT. The CDR3 spans 15 residues. V was pared by 5 bases and J by 3 bases, with 15 bases between. The DNA of the CDR3 is TGTGCCAGCAGTCAAGGGGGGGTGAGAACAGATACGCAGTATTTT. Translating it yields CASSQGGVRTDTQYF.

The chain couples TRBV30 to TRBJ2-5, with D possibly TRBD1 on 5 matching bases. The CDR3 contains 15 residues. The germline V gene has CDR1 GTSNPN and CDR2 SVGIG (reference sequence). Trimming removed 3 bases at V and 4 bases at J, with 18 bases between. The CDR3 bases are TGTGCCTGGAGCGCATTCCAGGGTCAGGGAGAGACCCAGTACTTC. It specifies CAWSAFQGQGETQYF.

This chain links TRBV6-5 with TRBJ2-2; D may be TRBD1 (5 bases). This CDR3 region has 14 residues. The germline V gene has CDR1 MNHEY and CDR2 SVGAGI. Trimming stripped 6 bases from V and 7 bases from J, with 15 bases between. The CDR3 bases are TGTGCCAGCAGCAATCAGGGATTGAACGGGGAGCTGTTTTTT. Amino acids: CASSNQGLNGELFF.

The chain joins TRBV27 to TRBJ2-1; 10 bases match TRBD2. The CDR3 extends over 16 amino acids. V shed 2 bases and J 3 bases; nucleotides not matched to a gene: 4. In germline, CDR1 is MNHEY, CDR2 SMNVEV (reference sequence). CDR3 region: CASSLDASGSYNEQFF. The DNA of the CDR3 is TGTGCCAGCAGTTTAGACGCTAGCGGGAGCTACAATGAGCAGTTCTTC.

The V gene is TRBV15, the J gene TRBJ1-4; D not certain. Germline lookup yields CDR1 LNHNV and CDR2 YYDKDF (reference sequence). This CDR3 is 15 amino acids long. V was shortened by 5 bases and J by 4 bases, with 14 bases between the two germline ends. The CDR3 reads CATSLVLGVNEKLFF. Written as DNA, the CDR3 is TGTGCCACCAGCCTTGTATTAGGAGTTAATGAAAAACTGTTTTTT.

The chain links TRBV5-1 to TRBJ1-2, with TRBD1 identical over 7 bases. V lost 0 bases and J lost 0; bases outside the gene matches: 11. This CDR3 contains 18 residues. Germline V CDR1 and CDR2: SGHRS, YFSETQ. CDR3 sequence reads: CASSLEVGQSIANYGYTF. As DNA, the CDR3 is TGCGCCAGCAGCTTGGAAGTGGGACAGAGCATAGCTAACTATGGCTACACCTTC.

The chain has TRBV28 and TRBJ1-5; D possibly corresponds to TRBD1 (5 bases). CDR3 size: 16 residues. Trimming pared 3 bases from V and 0 bases from J, leaving 12 bases between. The V gene's germline CDR1 is MDHEN and CDR2 SYDVKM. The CDR3 region is CASSLEQALSNQPQHF. The CDR3 DNA is TGTGCCAGCAGTTTGGAACAGGCGCTTAGCAATCAGCCCCAGCATTTT.

V is TRBV15 and J is TRBJ2-7; 9 bases align to TRBD2. This CDR3 region has 18 residues. The ends lost 0 bases at V and 5 bases at J; junction bases unmatched: 14. Germline CDR1 and CDR2: LNHNV and YYDKDF (reference sequence). In DNA, the CDR3 is TGTGCCACCAGCAGAGATCCCCCTGCGGGAGGGCCGGAGAACGAGCAGTACTTC. Protein sequence: CATSRDPPAGGPENEQYF.

The chain recombines TRBV13 with TRBJ2-2; D not resolved. The CDR3 is 12 residues long. Germline CDR1 PRHDT, CDR2 FYEKMQ (reference sequence). V dropped 4 bases and J dropped 4 bases, with 4 bases sitting between them. CDR3 residues: CASSSFTGELFF. CDR3 DNA sequence: TGTGCCAGCAGCTCTTTCACCGGGGAGCTGTTTTTT.

This chain uses TRBV4-1 with TRBJ2-1; 11 nucleotides align to TRBD1. The junction had 4 bases not matched to a gene; V was cut back by 4 bases and J by 2 bases. There are 16 residues in the CDR3. Germline loops: CDR1 MGHRA, CDR2 YSYEKL. The CDR3 protein is CASSPMGQGAYNEQFF. CDR3 sequence (DNA): TGCGCCAGCAGCCCTATGGGACAGGGGGCCTACAATGAGCAGTTCTTC.

Points on this clone: The identical CDR3 is also encoded by other nucleotide sequences in the sample. This rearrangement joins TRBV27 to TRBJ2-3; D is perhaps TRBD1 (5 bases). The V and J ends lost 5 bases and 4 bases respectively, with 10 bases between them. CDR3 size: 13 residues. Germline V CDR1 and CDR2: MNHEY, SMNVEV (reference sequence). The CDR3 region is CASSPTGPDTQYF. CDR3 DNA: TGTGCCAGCAGTCCCACAGGTCCAGATACGCAGTATTTT.

The chain links TRBV2 to TRBJ1-2, with no clear D. The CDR3 has 14 amino acids. V lost 7 bases to trimming and J lost 0 bases, with 12 bases between them. The germline gives CDR1 SNHLY, CDR2 FYNNEI. The chain's CDR3 is CASTYGGTNYGYTF. CDR3 DNA: TGTGCCAGCACATACGGCGGAACTAACTATGGCTACACCTTC.

About this clone: Other DNA sequences of this sample code for an identical CDR3. The chain employs TRBV5-1 and TRBJ2-3; 13 nucleotides agree with TRBD2. Germline V gene sequence: CDR1 SGHRS, CDR2 YFSETQ. V lost 1 base and J lost 6; bases outside the gene matches: 2. The CDR3 consists of 15 residues. The CDR3 DNA follows: TGCGCCAGCAGCTTGACTAGCGGGGGGGCGGATACGCAGTATTTT. It is translated as CASSLTSGGADTQYF.

The rearrangement links TRBV7-2 to TRBJ2-7; D tentatively reads TRBD1 or TRBD2 (6 bases each). CDR3 length: 15 residues. V was cut by 4 bases and J by 0 bases, with 13 bases left in between. Germline V gene data show CDR1 as SGHTA and CDR2 as FQGNSA. The CDR3 sequence: CASSSQGGPSYEQYF. CDR3 bases: TGTGCCAGCAGCTCACAGGGAGGACCCTCCTACGAGCAGTACTTC.

The chain employs TRBV4-3 and TRBJ2-1; weak D call: TRBD2 (6 bases). This CDR3 contains 16 residues. V was trimmed by 0 bases and J by 6 bases, leaving 15 bases between them. The germline V gene has CDR1 LGHNA and CDR2 YSLEER. DNA for the CDR3: TGCGCCAGCAGCCAAGATCAAGGCGGGATATCCAATGAGCAGTTCTTC. Translating gives CASSQDQGGISNEQFF.

Regarding this clone: The junction does not match germline at one end; this may be a read error. The chain employs TRBV7-7 and TRBJ2-1, with 7 bases identical to TRBD2. Germline V gives CDR1 SSHAT, CDR2 FNYEAQ (reference sequence). There are 14 residues in the CDR3. CDR3 nucleotide sequence: TGTGCTAGCAGCTTAGCGGGCCCCCTCGATGAGCAGTTCTTC. Its protein product is CASSLAGPLDEQFF.

As regards this clone: Distinct nucleotide sequences in the sample also encode this CDR3. The V call is TRBV4-1, the J call TRBJ2-7; perhaps TRBD1 as D (7 bases). The ends were cut back, 3 bases at V and 1 base at J, with 10 bases in the middle. CDR1 and CDR2 (germline): MGHRA, YSYEKL. The CDR3 totals 14 residues. CDR3 sequence (DNA): TGCGCCAGCAGCCAGGAGGGGGCATCCTACGAGCAGTACTTC. Its translation: CASSQEGASYEQYF.

The V call is TRBV5-1, the J call TRBJ1-5; no reliable D call. V was shortened by 4 bases and J by 0 bases, with 11 bases between the two germline ends. Germline CDR1 SGHRS, CDR2 YFSETQ. The CDR3 has 15 amino acids. CDR3 sequence: CASSPGTDSNQPQHF. The CDR3 DNA sequence: TGCGCCAGCAGCCCCGGAACAGATAGCAATCAGCCCCAGCATTTT.

As regards this clone: Other DNA sequences in this sample translate to the same CDR3. The J gene is TRBJ2-1, the V gene TRBV6-5, with 7 nucleotides matching TRBD2. The germline gives CDR1 MNHEY, CDR2 SVGAGI. The J segment lost 3 bases and the V segment lost 0 bases, leaving 5 bases of the junction unmatched. This CDR3 is 16 amino acids long. The CDR3 spells CASSYSAGEFYNEQFF. The CDR3 DNA follows: TGTGCCAGCAGTTACTCCGCGGGAGAATTCTACAATGAGCAGTTCTTC.

The chain's CDR3 is CASSPSGDSSTYEQYF. The CDR3 DNA reads TGTGCCAGCTCACCGTCTGGGGACTCGTCGACCTACGAGCAGTACTTC. This chain joins TRBV18 and TRBJ2-7; weak D call: TRBD2 (6 bases). The CDR3 has 16 amino acids. Germline CDR1 reads KGHSH; CDR2 reads LQKENI. V was pared by 3 bases and J by 2 bases, with 17 bases between. Variable domain in full (rest from reference TRBV18 and TRBJ2-7): NAGVMQNPRHLVRRRGQEARLRCSPMKGHSHVYWYRQLPEEGLKFMVYLQKENIIDESGMPKERFSAEFPKEGPSILRIQQVVRGDSAAYFCASSPSGDSSTYEQYFGPGTRLTVT.